One sample yielded the 13 T cell receptor beta chains listed below, sequenced in a study of Ad26.COV2.S vaccination and SARS-CoV-2 variants. Treatment here: roughly 20 received Ad26.COV2.S at low or high dose, single or two shots; about 5 received placebo; per-sample allocation not given. On day 63 after the first injection, vaccine and placebo recipients gave samples. Repertoires were generated with immunoSEQ multiplex PCR, while TCRdb's copy carries only in-frame clones and drops some. The sample carries about 680,000 clones, 89% recorded once. The source was peripheral blood, collected in a trial of Ad26.COV2.S vaccine versus placebo. Every receptor here comes from a person aged 18-65 years who received the Ad26.COV2.S COVID-19 vaccine or a placebo.

V gene TRBV11-2 combines with J gene TRBJ2-7, with D uncertain. Trimming took off 1 base at V and 0 bases at J, with 10 bases between the two ends. Germline-derived CDR1 and CDR2 are SGHAT and FQNNGV. The CDR3 length is 15 residues. The CDR3 loop is CASSLGVGLSYEQYF. The DNA of the CDR3 is TGTGCCAGCAGCTTAGGGGTAGGGCTCTCCTACGAGCAGTACTTC.

The rearrangement uses TRBV6-5 and TRBJ1-2; weak D call: TRBD1 (5 bases). V was pared by 2 bases and J by 8 bases, with 21 bases between. The germline gives CDR1 MNHEY, CDR2 SVGAGI. The CDR3 sequence is 16 residues long. CDR3 region: CASSYTTGLPTAGYTF. The CDR3, as DNA: TGTGCCAGCAGTTACACGACGGGACTGCCCACGGCAGGCTACACCTTC.

V and J are TRBV4-2 and TRBJ2-6; D unclear. The V gene lost 0 bases and the J gene lost 3 bases, with 9 bases spanning the gap. From germline, CDR1 is LGHNA and CDR2 YNFKEQ. The CDR3 has 16 amino acids. The CDR3 loop reads CASSQEQRIGANVLTF. CDR3 nucleotides: TGTGCCAGCAGCCAAGAGCAAAGGATTGGGGCCAACGTCCTGACTTTC.

V gene TRBV9 combines with J gene TRBJ2-1; 7 nucleotides match TRBD1. This CDR3 spans 14 amino acids. In germline, CDR1 is SGDLS, CDR2 YYNGEE. Losses at the gene ends were 0 bases for V and 7 bases for J; bases not matched to a gene: 4. CDR3 bases: TGTGCCAGCAGCGTAGGAACAGGGGTAAATGAGCAGTTCTTC. Translated: CASSVGTGVNEQFF.

The chain combines TRBV6-5 with TRBJ1-3; possible D gene TRBD1, 6 bases. The CDR3 has 16 residues. CDR1 MNHEY and CDR2 SVGAGI come from the germline V gene. V was shortened by 2 bases and J by 5 bases, with 16 bases between the two germline ends. The CDR3 here is CASSYQLRDKRNTIYF. The DNA for the CDR3 is TGTGCCAGCAGTTACCAACTCCGGGACAAAAGAAACACCATATATTTT.

The V gene is TRBV5-5, the J gene TRBJ2-1; 7 bases align to TRBD2. CDR3 length equals 16 residues. The germline CDR1 and CDR2 sequences are SGHKS and YYEKEE (reference sequence). V shed 4 bases, J shed 3 bases, and the junction held 10 bases outside the gene matches. CDR3 sequence: CASSPGPGTNYNEQFF. The CDR3 nucleotides read TGTGCCAGCAGCCCGGGGCCAGGGACTAACTACAATGAGCAGTTCTTC.

In its sample, this clone was seen once. The chain links TRBV6-5 to TRBJ2-3; 7 positions agree with TRBD2. The germline gives CDR1 MNHEY, CDR2 SVGAGI. This CDR3 has 16 residues. The V gene end was trimmed by 0 bases and the J gene end by 6 bases; junction bases not matched to a gene: 9. Here the CDR3 DNA reads TGTGCCAGCAGTTACTCGACTTGGGAGGGCCGGGATACGCAGTATTTT. Amino acid sequence: CASSYSTWEGRDTQYF.

This clone was observed a handful of times. This chain joins TRBV7-2 and TRBJ2-2, with unresolved D. The CDR3 totals 15 residues. Trimming took 1 base from V and 4 from J, leaving 10 bases between them. The germline gives CDR1 SGHTA, CDR2 FQGNSA. The CDR3 sequence: CASSLVDGFTGELFF. In DNA, the CDR3 is TGTGCCAGCAGCTTAGTTGACGGTTTCACCGGGGAGCTGTTTTTT. The whole variable domain, filled in from reference TRBV7-2 and TRBJ2-2, reads GAGVSQSPSNKVTEKGKDVELRCDPISGHTALYWYRQSLGQGLEFLIYFQGNSAPDKSGLPSDRFSAERTGGSVSTLTIQRTQQEDSAVYLCASSLVDGFTGELFFGEGSRLTVL.

V and J are TRBV21-1 and TRBJ1-3. TRBV21-1 is a documented pseudogene. CDR3 length: 16 residues. Here the CDR3 DNA reads TGTGCCAGCAGCCCACTACCCTCAGAATCTGGAAACACCATATATTTT. Amino acid sequence: CASSPLPSESGNTIYF.

The table lists this clone with a few counts. The V gene is TRBV19, the J gene TRBJ2-7; 9 bases are shared with TRBD2. The germline CDR1 and CDR2 sequences are LNHDA and SQIVND (reference sequence). Trimming took 3 bases from V and 4 from J; bases not matched to a gene: 7. The length of the CDR3 is 15 residues. The CDR3 nucleotides read TGTGCCAGTAGTATTTACCCGACTAGCGGATACGAGCAGTACTTC. Amino acids: CASSIYPTSGYEQYF.

This clone was seen only once. The CDR3 spells CASREGLAGAYNEQFF. The CDR3 bases are TGCGCCAGCAGGGAAGGACTAGCGGGAGCCTACAATGAGCAGTTCTTC. J is TRBJ2-1 and V is TRBV10-2, with 13 bases identical to TRBD2. With 6 bases clipped from V and 2 bases from J, the junction kept 4 bases outside the gene matches. Germline assignment: CDR1 WSHSY and CDR2 SAAADI. There are 16 residues in the CDR3.

The chain is built from TRBV30 and TRBJ2-1; D not resolved. The CDR3 runs 14 residues. Germline V gene lookup returns CDR1 GTSNPN and CDR2 SVGIG (reference sequence). Between the trimmed V and J ends, which lost 4 bases and 0 bases, there was a span of 10 bases. DNA of the CDR3: TGTGCCTGGAACCGAGGAAGCTCCTACAATGAGCAGTTCTTC. As protein: CAWNRGSSYNEQFF.

This clone is a singleton in its sample. The rearrangement joins TRBV6-5 to TRBJ2-7, with D possibly being TRBD1 or TRBD2 (5 bases each). The V and J ends lost 1 base and 7 bases respectively, with 14 bases between them. This CDR3 region has 14 residues. In germline, CDR1 is MNHEY, CDR2 SVGAGI. CDR3 region: CASSYYPGTDEQYF. CDR3 DNA: TGTGCCAGCAGTTACTATCCCGGGACGGATGAGCAGTACTTC.